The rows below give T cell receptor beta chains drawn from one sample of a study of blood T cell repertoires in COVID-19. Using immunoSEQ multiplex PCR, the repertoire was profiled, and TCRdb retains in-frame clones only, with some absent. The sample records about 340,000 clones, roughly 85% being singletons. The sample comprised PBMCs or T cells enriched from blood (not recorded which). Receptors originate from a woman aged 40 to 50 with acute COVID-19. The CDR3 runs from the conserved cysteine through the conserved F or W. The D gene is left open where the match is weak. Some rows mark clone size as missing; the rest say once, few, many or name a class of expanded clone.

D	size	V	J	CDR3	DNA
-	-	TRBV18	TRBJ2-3	CASSLYTDTQYF	TGTGCCAGCTCACTCTACACAGATACGCAGTATTTT
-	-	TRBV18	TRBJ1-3	CASSPESGFGNTIYF	TGTGCCAGCTCACCAGAGTCCGGGTTTGGAAACACCATATATTTT
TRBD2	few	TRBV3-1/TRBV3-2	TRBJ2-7	CASRSSGGEQYF	TGTGCCAGCCGCTCGTCGGGGGGCGAGCAGTACTTC
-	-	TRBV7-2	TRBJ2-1	CASSLSQVYNEQFF	TGTGCCAGCAGCTTAAGCCAAGTATACAATGAGCAGTTCTTC
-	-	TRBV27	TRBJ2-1	CASSRTSNYNEQFF	TGTGCCAGCAGTCGAACTAGCAACTACAATGAGCAGTTCTTC
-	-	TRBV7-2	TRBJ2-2	CATSKPSGNTGELFF	TGTGCCACTTCAAAACCCAGCGGGAACACCGGGGAGCTGTTTTTT
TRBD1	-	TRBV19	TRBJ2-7	CASSFRGQGAYEQYF	TGTGCCAGTAGTTTTAGGGGACAGGGGGCTTACGAGCAGTACTTC
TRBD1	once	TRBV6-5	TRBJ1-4	CASRPDRGPNEKLFF	TGTGCCAGCAGACCCGACAGGGGACCTAATGAAAAACTGTTTTTT
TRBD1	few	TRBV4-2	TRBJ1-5	CASSWDRTGSNQPQHF	TGTGCCAGCAGCTGGGACAGAACGGGCAGCAATCAGCCCCAGCATTTT
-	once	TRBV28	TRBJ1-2	CASSPIAGQGGGYTF	TGTGCCAGCAGTCCTATAGCTGGCCAGGGCGGTGGCTACACCTTC
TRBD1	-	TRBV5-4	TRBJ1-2	CASSSTLRTGTNHGYTF	TGTGCCAGCAGCTCGACCTTACGGACAGGGACTAACCATGGCTACACCTTC
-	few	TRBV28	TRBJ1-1	CASSLTVNTEAFF	TGTGCCAGCAGTCTGACAGTGAACACTGAAGCTTTCTTT
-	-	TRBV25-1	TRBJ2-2	CASSVLDTRELFF	TGTGCCAGCAGTGTGCTGGACACTCGGGAGCTGTTTTTT
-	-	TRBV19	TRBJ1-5	CASSIGGLNQPQHF	TGTGCCAGTAGTATCGGAGGGCTTAATCAGCCCCAGCATTTT
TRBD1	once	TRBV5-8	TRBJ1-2	CASSLAVSTGGVSGYTF	TGTGCCAGCAGCTTGGCGGTCTCGACAGGGGGCGTGAGTGGCTACACCTTC
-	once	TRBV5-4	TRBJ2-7	CASSFDSFVEQYF	TGTGCCAGCAGCTTCGACAGCTTCGTCGAGCAGTACTTC
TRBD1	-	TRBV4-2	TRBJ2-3	CASSQALGQGETDTQYF	TGTGCCAGCAGCCAAGCCCTCGGACAGGGTGAGACAGATACGCAGTATTTT
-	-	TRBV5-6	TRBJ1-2	CASSLADRPNYGYTF	TGTGCCAGCAGCTTGGCTGACAGGCCCAACTATGGCTACACCTTC
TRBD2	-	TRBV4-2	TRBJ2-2	CASSPQPLSGGTITGELFF	TGTGCCAGCAGCCCCCAACCTCTTAGCGGGGGCACCATCACCGGGGAGCTGTTTTTT
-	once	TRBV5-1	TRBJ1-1	CASSSTGHPNTEAFF	TGCGCCAGCAGCTCAACCGGACATCCGAACACTGAAGCTTTCTTT
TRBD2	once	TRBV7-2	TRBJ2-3	CASRQKRGGVDTQYF	TGTGCCAGCAGACAAAAGCGGGGGGGTGTGGATACGCAGTATTTT
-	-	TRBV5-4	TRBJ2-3	CASSLATGITDTQYF	TGTGCCAGCAGTTTAGCAACAGGGATTACAGATACGCAGTATTTT
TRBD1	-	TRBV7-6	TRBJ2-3	CASSLGTGGGTDTQYF	TGTGCCAGCAGCTTAGGGACAGGGGGTGGCACAGATACGCAGTATTTT
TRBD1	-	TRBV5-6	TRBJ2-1	CASSLPGGHNMDEQFF	TGTGCCAGCAGCTTGCCAGGGGGCCACAACATGGATGAGCAGTTCTTC
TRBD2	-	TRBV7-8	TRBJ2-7	CASSLNPPRTSYYEQYF	TGTGCCAGCAGCCTGAATCCTCCGAGGACTAGCTACTACGAGCAGTACTTC
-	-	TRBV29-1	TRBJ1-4	CSVILDRDATNEKLFF	TGCAGCGTCATCCTGGACAGAGACGCAACTAATGAAAAACTGTTTTTT
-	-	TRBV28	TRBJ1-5	CASSLIPNSNQPQHF	TGTGCCAGCAGTTTGATCCCTAATAGCAATCAGCCCCAGCATTTT
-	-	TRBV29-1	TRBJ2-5	CSVDKWESETQYF	TGCAGCGTTGATAAATGGGAGTCGGAGACCCAGTACTTC
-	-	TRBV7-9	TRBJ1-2	CASSLGGWGDGYTF	TGTGCCAGCAGCTTAGGAGGATGGGGCGATGGCTACACCTTC
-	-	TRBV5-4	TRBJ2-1	CASSEKTRNEQFF	TGTGCCAGCAGCGAGAAAACGAGGAATGAGCAGTTCTTC
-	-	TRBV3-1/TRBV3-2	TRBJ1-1	CASSQDRFLQGDTEAFF	TGTGCCAGCAGCCAAGATCGGTTCCTCCAGGGTGACACTGAAGCTTTCTTT
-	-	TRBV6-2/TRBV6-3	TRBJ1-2	CASSYLDRYGYTF	TGTGCCAGCAGTTACCTGGACAGATATGGCTACACCTTC
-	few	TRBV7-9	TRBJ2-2	CASSLLTGELFF	TGTGCCAGCAGCTTATTAACCGGGGAGCTGTTTTTT
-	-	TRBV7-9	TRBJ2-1	CASSPGRRLEDEQFF	TGTGCCAGCAGCCCCGGACGGAGGCTGGAGGATGAGCAGTTCTTC
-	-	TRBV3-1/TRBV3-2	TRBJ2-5	CASSQVGQGGGPQYF	TGTGCCAGCAGCCAAGTCGGGCAGGGCGGCGGACCCCAGTACTTC
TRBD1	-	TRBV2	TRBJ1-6	CASRPRTGKDSPLHF	TGTGCCAGCAGACCTCGGACAGGGAAGGATTCACCCCTCCACTTT
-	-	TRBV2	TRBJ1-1	CASTYLVGEEAFF	TGTGCCAGCACCTACCTGGTCGGAGAGGAAGCTTTCTTT
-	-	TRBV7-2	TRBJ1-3	CASSLQGMAGNTIYF	TGTGCCAGCAGCTTGCAGGGAATGGCTGGAAACACCATATATTTT
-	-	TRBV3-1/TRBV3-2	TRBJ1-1	CASSRIQGNTEAFF	TGTGCCAGCAGCCGCATACAGGGGAACACTGAAGCTTTCTTT
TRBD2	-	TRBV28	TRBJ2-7	CASTRTSGRYEQYF	TGTGCCAGCACCCGGACTAGCGGGAGATACGAGCAGTACTTC
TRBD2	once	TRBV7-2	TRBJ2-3	CASSSLAGGGTDTQYF	TGTGCCAGCAGCTCCCTAGCGGGAGGGGGCACAGATACGCAGTATTTT